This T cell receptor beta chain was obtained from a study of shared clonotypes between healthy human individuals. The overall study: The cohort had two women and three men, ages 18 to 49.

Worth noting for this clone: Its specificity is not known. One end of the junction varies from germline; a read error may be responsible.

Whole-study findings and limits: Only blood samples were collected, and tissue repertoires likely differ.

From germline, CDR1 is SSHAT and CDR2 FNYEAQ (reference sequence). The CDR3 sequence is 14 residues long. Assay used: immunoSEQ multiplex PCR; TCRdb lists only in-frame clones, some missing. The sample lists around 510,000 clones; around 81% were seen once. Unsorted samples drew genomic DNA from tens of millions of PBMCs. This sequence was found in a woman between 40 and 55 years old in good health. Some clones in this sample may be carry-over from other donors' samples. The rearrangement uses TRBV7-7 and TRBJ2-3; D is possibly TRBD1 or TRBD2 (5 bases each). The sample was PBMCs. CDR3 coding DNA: TGTGCTAGCAGCGCGCGAGGGACCACAGATACGCAGTATTTT. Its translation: CASSARGTTDTQYF.